This T cell receptor (beta chain) was sequenced for a study of cytomegalovirus exposure and HLA in healthy donors. Whole-study results and caveats: Researchers had no immune exposure information except CMV serostatus available.

PCR used 60 Vbeta primers and 13 Jbeta primers. In the authors' workflow: Tens of millions of unique TCR beta chains, roughly 11 million of them shared, were counted by a later analysis. TCRdb's table, derived via immunoSEQ multiplex PCR, lists solely in-frame clones and lacks some. The V and J calls and clone size are taken from that table; D and trimming were inferred from the DNA. The data show approximately 130,000 clones, about two thirds seen once. With 3 bases removed from V and 0 bases from J, the gap between germline ends came to 11 bases. The CDR3 has 15 residues. The germline gives CDR1 KGHSH, CDR2 LQKENI. Donors had nominal health at sampling but likely had unrecorded immune exposures. As for this clone: Its antigen is not known.

This chain uses TRBV18 with TRBJ1-1, with D uncertain. The sample was PBMCs. This clonotype originated in a woman aged 60 to 75 in good health and CMV-seropositive. This chain's CDR3 is CASSPRETVNTEAFF. The CDR3 bases are TGTGCCAGCTCACCCCGAGAAACGGTGAACACTGAAGCTTTCTTT.